This paragraph reports one TCR beta chain. Antigen unknown. This sample is drawn from a study of cytomegalovirus exposure and HLA in healthy donors. This table comes from immunoSEQ multiplex PCR, and its TCRdb copy is limited to in-frame clones, with some not included. This sample has 250,000 to 350,000 clones, with 88% found just once. Regarding the study as a whole: A later analysis found first-cohort TCR clusters tended to co-occur in the 120 or so validation repertoires. Cytomegalovirus association was listed for around 170 TCR beta chains.

Input material: PBMCs. The TCR sequence derives from a woman aged 18-30 years in good health and CMV-seronegative.

DNA for the CDR3: TGTGCCAGCAGTGAGGGCAGACTAATCTCTGGAAACACCATATATTTT. Translation gives CASSEGRLISGNTIYF. The V and J genes are TRBV6-1 and TRBJ1-3; D unresolved. V gave up 3 bases and J gave up 0 bases, with 12 bases separating them. Germline assignment: CDR1 MNHNS and CDR2 SASEGT. CDR3 length: 16 residues.